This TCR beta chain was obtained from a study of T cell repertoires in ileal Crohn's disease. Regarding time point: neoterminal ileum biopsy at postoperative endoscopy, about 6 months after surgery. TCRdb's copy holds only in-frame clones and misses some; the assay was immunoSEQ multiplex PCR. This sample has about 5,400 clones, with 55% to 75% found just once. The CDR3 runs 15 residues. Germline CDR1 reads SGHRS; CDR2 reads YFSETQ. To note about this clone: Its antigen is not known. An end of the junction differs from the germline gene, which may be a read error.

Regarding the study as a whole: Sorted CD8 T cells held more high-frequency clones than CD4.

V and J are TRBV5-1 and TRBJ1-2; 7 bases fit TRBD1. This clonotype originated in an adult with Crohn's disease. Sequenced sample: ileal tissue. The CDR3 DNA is TGTGCCAGCAGCCCCGATAGAGTTCAGGGGGGTGGCTACACCTTC. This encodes CASSPDRVQGGGYTF. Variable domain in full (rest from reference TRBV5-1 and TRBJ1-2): KAGVTQTPRYLIKTRGQQVTLSCSPISGHRSVSWYQQTPGQGLQFLFEYFSETQRNKGNFPGRFSGRQFSNSRSEMNVSTLELGDSALYLCASSPDRVQGGGYTFGSGTRLTVV.